This T cell receptor beta chain is drawn from a study of blood T cell repertoires in COVID-19. Study at large: Samples came from the United States, Italy and Spain, spanning acute and convalescent COVID-19.

The germline gives CDR1 LNHDA, CDR2 SQIVND (reference sequence). CDR3 length equals 16 residues. V shed 6 bases, J shed 3 bases, and the junction held 13 bases outside the gene matches. Methods used by the authors: For nucleated cells, counts were estimated from reference gene primer amplification. The protocol was immunoSEQ multiplex PCR, while the TCRdb copy is restricted to in-frame clones and leaves out a portion. The V and J calls and clone size were taken over from that table, and D and trimming were inferred from the DNA. The data show approximately 120,000 clones, nearly 85% seen once. This sequence was found in a woman in her forties or fifties with acute or convalescent COVID-19. The V and J genes are TRBV19 and TRBJ1-1, with 7 bases fitting TRBD1. The sample was peripheral blood. The CDR3, as DNA: TGTGCCAGTAGCCCCCTACCGGGACAGATAGACACTGAAGCTTTCTTT. Amino acid sequence: CASSPLPGQIDTEAFF.